The 16 T cell receptor beta chains given below trace back to one sample, sequenced in a study of vaccination and CD4 T cells after COVID-19. Described treatment: roughly 11-day PBMC culture with coronavirus spike peptide pools or control peptides (ViraFEST assay). Sequencing of DNA taken from cultured CD4+ T cells relied on the Oncomine TCR Beta short-read assay. Each CDR3 protein is one row after TCRdb ran MiXCR on the PCR reads. The data show about 15,000 distinct CDR3 sequences, about 44% seen once. For these TCRs, the target antigens are not known. Input material: CD4+ T cells from blood, cultured in vitro. These receptors all come from a human donor who had recovered from COVID-19.

The chain has TRBV6-4 and TRBJ1-2; 7 bases align to TRBD1. This CDR3 has 15 residues. V trimming: 4 bases; J trimming: 2 bases; junction bases outside the gene matches: 7. Per germline, CDR1 MRHNA and CDR2 SNTAGT. CDR3: CASSVGGAGNYGYTF. The CDR3 nucleotides read TGTGCCAGCAGTGTAGGGGGCGCGGGAAACTATGGCTACACCTTC.

J is TRBJ2-3 and V is TRBV7-2, with unresolved D. Looked up from germline, CDR1 is SGHTA and CDR2 is FQGNSA. Trimming removed 5 bases from V and 0 bases from J, with 18 bases in between. CDR3 length: 17 amino acids. CDR3 sequence reads: CASSPHYIKTSTDTQYF. The DNA for the CDR3 is TGTGCCAGCAGCCCACATTATATAAAGACTAGCACAGATACGCAGTATTTT.

The gene calls are TRBV30 and TRBJ2-6; D not certain. Germline loops: CDR1 GTSNPN, CDR2 SVGIG (reference sequence). The CDR3 loop spans 12 amino acids. V lost 2 bases, J lost 4 bases, and 3 bases lay in between. The CDR3 loop is CAWSSGANVLTF. DNA for the CDR3: TGTGCCTGGAGTTCCGGGGCCAACGTCCTGACTTTC. Using reference TRBV30 and TRBJ2-6 for the parts outside the CDR3, the full variable domain is SQTIHQWPATLVQPVGSPLSLECTVEGTSNPNLYWYRQAAGRGLQLLFYSVGIGQISSEVPQNLSASRPQDRQFILSSKKLLLSDSGFYLCAWSSGANVLTFGAGSRLTVL.

The chain links TRBV6-2 or TRBV6-3 to TRBJ2-5; D is unresolved. Germline CDR1 is MNHEY and CDR2 is SVGEGT. Trimming cost V 2 bases and J 0 bases, with 7 bases left between them. CDR3 length: 14 residues. The CDR3 DNA sequence: TGTGCCAGCAGTTACAGGGCTAACCAAGAGACCCAGTACTTC. It codes for CASSYRANQETQYF.

The DNA for the CDR3 is TGCAGACCGATCCACTTTGTAGACAGGGAAAACGACACTGAAGCTTTCTTT. Its protein product is CRPIHFVDRENDTEAFF. The chain employs TRBV20-1 and TRBJ1-1, with TRBD1 identical over 7 bases. CDR3 length equals 17 residues. The germline CDR1 and CDR2 sequences are DFQATT and SNEGSKA (reference sequence).

The chain is built from TRBV20-1 and TRBJ2-7; D is perhaps TRBD1 or TRBD2 (5 bases each). The length of the CDR3 is 14 residues. Germline assignment: CDR1 DFQATT and CDR2 SNEGSKA (reference sequence). Trimming cost V 3 bases and J 2 bases, with 14 bases left between them. CDR3 region: CSASSYRGPYEQYF. CDR3 DNA: TGCAGTGCTAGCTCCTACCGGGGCCCCTACGAGCAGTACTTC.

This clonotype is a singleton in its sample. V is TRBV6-1 and J is TRBJ1-5, with D perhaps TRBD1 (5 bases). With 6 bases removed from V and 10 bases from J, the gap between germline ends came to 16 bases. The CDR3 loop spans 13 amino acids. Germline V gene data show CDR1 as MNHNS and CDR2 as SASEGT. The DNA of the CDR3 is TGTGCCAGCAGCATGAGATCAGGGCGACCCCAGCATTTT. Encoded protein: CASSMRSGRPQHF.

The rearrangement links TRBV20-1 to TRBJ2-1, with D unresolved. The V end was cut by 6 bases, the J end by 8 bases, with 14 bases between. Per germline, CDR1 DFQATT and CDR2 SNEGSKA (reference sequence). This CDR3 is built from 12 residues. This CDR3 reads CSARHPNYEQFF. In nucleotides, the CDR3 is TGCAGTGCGAGGCACCCAAATTATGAGCAGTTCTTC.

The gene calls are TRBV28 and TRBJ1-5; D gene uncertain. Germline V lookup: CDR1 MDHEN, CDR2 SYDVKM. This CDR3 comprises 17 residues. Trimming stripped 7 bases from V and 7 bases from J, with 26 bases between. Here the CDR3 reads CASTIINRPTHSQPQHF. The CDR3 DNA is TGTGCCAGCACCATAATAAATCGGCCCACTCACAGCCAGCCCCAGCATTTT.

The rearrangement uses TRBV6-1 and TRBJ2-7; 9 positions match TRBD1. The germline gives CDR1 MNHNS, CDR2 SASEGT. V lost 5 bases and J lost 6; bases outside the gene matches: 8. This CDR3 is 14 amino acids long. The DNA for the CDR3 is TGTGCCAGCAGTCCGGGACAGGGCCCCATCGAGCAGTACTTC. Its protein product is CASSPGQGPIEQYF.

The V and J genes are TRBV19 and TRBJ1-1; D not certain. The ends were cut back, 3 bases at V and 7 bases at J, with 15 bases in the middle. The CDR3 is 14 amino acids. The germline CDR1 and CDR2 sequences are LNHDA and SQIVND (reference sequence). The CDR3 DNA is TGTGCCAGTAGTATTCCGGGGAAACGGGGTGAAGCTTTCTTT. It codes for CASSIPGKRGEAFF.

The sample holds one count of this clonotype. DNA for the CDR3: TGTGCCAGCAAGGCCAGGAAGTTGGATTCACCCCTCCACTTT. It encodes CASKARKLDSPLHF. J is TRBJ1-6 and V is TRBV6-2 or TRBV6-3; D ambiguous. The CDR3 consists of 14 residues. Deletions cut 7 bases from V and 8 bases from J, with 15 bases between. Germline loops: CDR1 MNHEY, CDR2 SVGEGT.

The chain joins TRBV2 to TRBJ2-1; 9 nucleotides align to TRBD1. The CDR3 consists of 14 residues. Germline lookup yields CDR1 SNHLY and CDR2 FYNNEI. Trimming took 7 bases from V and 5 from J; bases not matched to a gene: 6. The CDR3, as DNA: TGTGCCAGCAATAACCGGGACAGGGACAATGAGCAGTTCTTC. Residues: CASNNRDRDNEQFF.

Only a few counts were recorded for this clonotype. The rearrangement uses TRBV6-5 and TRBJ2-5; 8 nucleotides match TRBD1. Looked up from germline, CDR1 is MNHEY and CDR2 is SVGAGI. This CDR3 contains 16 residues. V was pared by 2 bases and J by 1 base, with 6 bases of the junction left unmatched. This CDR3 reads CASSYGRGHSQETQYF. CDR3 nucleotides: TGTGCCAGCAGTTACGGCAGGGGGCACAGCCAAGAGACCCAGTACTTC.

This chain connects TRBV28 to TRBJ1-4, with TRBD1 as a possible D gene (5 bases). Germline CDR1 is MDHEN and CDR2 is SYDVKM. This CDR3 is built from 12 residues. The V gene lost 6 bases and the J gene lost 8 bases, with 10 bases spanning the gap. CDR3 loop: CASRYRQEKLFF. The CDR3 DNA reads TGTGCCAGCAGGTACAGACAGGAAAAACTGTTTTTT.

A few counts support this clonotype. V usage is TRBV20-1 and J usage is TRBJ2-5; D gene ambiguous. Germline CDR1 DFQATT, CDR2 SNEGSKA (reference sequence). The CDR3 has 12 residues. The V end was cut by 5 bases, the J end by 5 bases, with 12 bases between. The CDR3 DNA sequence: TGCAGTGCTTTCGCAATCGGGGAGACCCAGTACTTC. This codes for CSAFAIGETQYF.